In this sample, the clone carrying this T cell receptor beta chain turned up a few times. This record comes from a study of blood T cells in healthy people across ages. Primed by a sample-barcoded 5' primer and a J-beta primer mix, a second PCR proceeded for about 7 to 12 cycles. TCRdb reprocessed the 5' RACE reads with MiXCR, giving one entry per CDR3 protein. This table holds some 1.6 million distinct CDR3 sequences, about 31% found once. Germline values: CDR1 KGHDR, CDR2 SFDVKD. Trimming shortened V by 1 base and J by 6 bases, and 8 bases separated the two germline ends. CDR3 length: 13 residues. The source of this sequence is a woman in her thirties in good health. Sequencing was done on a sample of blood. V usage is TRBV24-1 and J usage is TRBJ1-2, with TRBD1 as a possible D gene (5 bases). CDR3 region: CATSDFKGDGYTF. The CDR3 DNA reads TGTGCCACCAGTGATTTTAAAGGGGATGGCTACACCTTC.